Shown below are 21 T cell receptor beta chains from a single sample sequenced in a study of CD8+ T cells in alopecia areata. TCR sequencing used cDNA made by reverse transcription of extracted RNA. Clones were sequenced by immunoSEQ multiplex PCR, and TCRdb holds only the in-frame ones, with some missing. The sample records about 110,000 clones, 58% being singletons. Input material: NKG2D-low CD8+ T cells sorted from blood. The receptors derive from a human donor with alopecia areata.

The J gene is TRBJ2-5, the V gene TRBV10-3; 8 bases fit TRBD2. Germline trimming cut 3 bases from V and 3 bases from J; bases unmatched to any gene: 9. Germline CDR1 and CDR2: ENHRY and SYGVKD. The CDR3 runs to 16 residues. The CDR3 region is CAISDTSGRAEETQYF. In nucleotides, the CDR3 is TGTGCCATCAGTGATACGAGCGGGAGAGCGGAAGAGACCCAGTACTTC.

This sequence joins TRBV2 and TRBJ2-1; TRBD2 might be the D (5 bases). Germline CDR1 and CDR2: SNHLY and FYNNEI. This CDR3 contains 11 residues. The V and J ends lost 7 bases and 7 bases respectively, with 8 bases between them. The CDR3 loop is CASTPGNEQFF. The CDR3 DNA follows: TGTGCCAGCACCCCGGGGAATGAGCAGTTCTTC.

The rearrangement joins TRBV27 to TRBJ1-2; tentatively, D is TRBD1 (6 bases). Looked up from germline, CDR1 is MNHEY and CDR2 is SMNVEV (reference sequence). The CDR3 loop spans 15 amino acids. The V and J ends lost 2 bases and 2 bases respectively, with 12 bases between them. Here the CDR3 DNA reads TGTGCCAGCAGTTTAACGCAGACAGGCAACTATGGCTACACCTTC. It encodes CASSLTQTGNYGYTF.

The CDR3 loop reads CASSPSIGWRTNNAAFF. CDR3 sequence (DNA): TGTGCCAGCAGTCCATCAATCGGTTGGCGAACGAACAATGCAGCTTTCTTT. The chain recombines TRBV28 with TRBJ1-1; D unclear. The CDR3 spans 17 residues. Between the trimmed V and J ends, which lost 5 bases and 10 bases, there was a span of 29 bases. Germline CDR1 and CDR2: MDHEN and SYDVKM. The full variable domain, completed using reference TRBV28 and TRBJ1-1, is DVKVTQSSRYLVKRTGEKVFLECVQDMDHENMFWYRQDPGLGLRLIYFSYDVKMKEKGDIPEGYSVSREKKERFSLILESASTNQTSMYLCASSPSIGWRTNNAAFFGQGTRLTVV.

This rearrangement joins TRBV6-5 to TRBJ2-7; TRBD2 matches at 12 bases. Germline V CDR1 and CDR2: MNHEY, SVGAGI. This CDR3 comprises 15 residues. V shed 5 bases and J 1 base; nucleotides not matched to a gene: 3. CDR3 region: CASSGTSGPSYEQYF. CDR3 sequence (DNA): TGTGCCAGCAGTGGGACTAGCGGGCCTTCCTACGAGCAGTACTTC.

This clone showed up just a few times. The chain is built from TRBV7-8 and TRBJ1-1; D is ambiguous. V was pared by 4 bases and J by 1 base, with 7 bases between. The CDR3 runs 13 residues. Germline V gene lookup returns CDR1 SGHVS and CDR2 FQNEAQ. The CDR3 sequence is CASSSKWNTEAFF. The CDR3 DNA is TGTGCCAGCAGCTCTAAGTGGAACACTGAAGCTTTCTTT.

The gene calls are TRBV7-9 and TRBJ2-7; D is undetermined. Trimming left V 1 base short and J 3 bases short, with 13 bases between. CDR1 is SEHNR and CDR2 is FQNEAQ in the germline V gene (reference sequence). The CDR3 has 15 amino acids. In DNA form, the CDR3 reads TGTGCCAGCAGCTTAGATGGCCCAGGCCTCTACGAGCAGTACTTC. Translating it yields CASSLDGPGLYEQYF.

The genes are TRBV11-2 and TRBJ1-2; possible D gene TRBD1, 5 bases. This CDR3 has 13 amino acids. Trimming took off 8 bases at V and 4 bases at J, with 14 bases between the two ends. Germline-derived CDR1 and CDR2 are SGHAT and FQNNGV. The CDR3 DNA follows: TGTGCCAGCTCTCTAGGGGAATCCTATGGCTACACCTTC. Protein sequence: CASSLGESYGYTF.

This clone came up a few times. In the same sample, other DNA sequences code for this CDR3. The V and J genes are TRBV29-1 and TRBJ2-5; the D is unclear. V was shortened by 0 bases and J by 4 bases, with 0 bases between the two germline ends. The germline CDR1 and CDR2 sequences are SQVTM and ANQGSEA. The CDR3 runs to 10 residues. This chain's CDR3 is CSVEEETQYF. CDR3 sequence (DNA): TGCAGCGTTGAAGAAGAGACCCAGTACTTC.

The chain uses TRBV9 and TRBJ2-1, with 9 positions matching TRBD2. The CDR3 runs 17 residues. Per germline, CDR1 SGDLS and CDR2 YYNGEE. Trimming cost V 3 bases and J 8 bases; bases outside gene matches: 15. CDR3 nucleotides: TGTGCCAGCAGCGCGAGCCGTAGCGGGAGCCACTCCTATGAGCAGTTCTTC. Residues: CASSASRSGSHSYEQFF.

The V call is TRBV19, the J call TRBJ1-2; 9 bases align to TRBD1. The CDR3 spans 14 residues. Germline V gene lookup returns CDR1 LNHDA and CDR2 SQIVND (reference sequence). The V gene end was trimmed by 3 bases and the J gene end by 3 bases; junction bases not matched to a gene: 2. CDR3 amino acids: CASSIRTGDYGYTF. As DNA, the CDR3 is TGTGCCAGTAGTATCAGGACAGGGGACTATGGCTACACCTTC. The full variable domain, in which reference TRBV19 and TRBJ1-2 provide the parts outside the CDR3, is DGGITQSPKYLFRKEGQNVTLSCEQNLNHDAMYWYRQDPGQGLRLIYYSQIVNDFQKGDIAEGYSVSREKKESFPLTVTSAQKNPTAFYLCASSIRTGDYGYTFGSGTRLTVV.

CDR3 loop: CASRYSQGPFISQHF. CDR3 nucleotides: TGTGCCAGCAGATACAGTCAGGGACCGTTTATTTCCCAGCATTTT. This chain links TRBV28 with TRBJ1-5; D is possibly TRBD1 (5 bases). The CDR3 runs 15 residues. The germline V and J ends were trimmed by 6 bases and 11 bases, with 23 bases remaining between them. Germline CDR1 reads MDHEN; CDR2 reads SYDVKM.

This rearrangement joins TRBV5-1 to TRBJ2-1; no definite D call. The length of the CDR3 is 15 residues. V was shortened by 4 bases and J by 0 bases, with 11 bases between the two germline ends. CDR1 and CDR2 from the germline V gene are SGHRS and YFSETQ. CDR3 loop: CASSPQKSSYNEQFF. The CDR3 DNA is TGCGCCAGCAGCCCCCAGAAGAGCTCCTACAATGAGCAGTTCTTC.

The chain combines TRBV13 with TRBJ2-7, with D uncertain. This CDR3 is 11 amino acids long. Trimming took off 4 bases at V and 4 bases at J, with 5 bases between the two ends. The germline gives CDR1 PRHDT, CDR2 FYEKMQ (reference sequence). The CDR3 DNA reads TGTGCCAGCAGCTCAGATTACGAGCAGTACTTC. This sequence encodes CASSSDYEQYF.

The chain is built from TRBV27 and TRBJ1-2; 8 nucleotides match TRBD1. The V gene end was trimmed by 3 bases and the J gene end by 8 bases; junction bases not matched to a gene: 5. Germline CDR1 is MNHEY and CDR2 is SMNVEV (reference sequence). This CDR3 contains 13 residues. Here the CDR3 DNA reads TGTGCCAGCAGTTTGGCAGGGGGCGTAGGCTACACCTTC. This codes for CASSLAGGVGYTF.

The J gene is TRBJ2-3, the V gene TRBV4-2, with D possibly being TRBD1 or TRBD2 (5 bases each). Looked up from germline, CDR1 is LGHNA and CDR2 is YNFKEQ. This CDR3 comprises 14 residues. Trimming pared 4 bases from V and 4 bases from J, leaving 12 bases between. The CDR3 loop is CASSPGRGPDTQYF. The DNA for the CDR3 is TGTGCCAGCAGCCCTGGACGGGGACCAGATACGCAGTATTTT.

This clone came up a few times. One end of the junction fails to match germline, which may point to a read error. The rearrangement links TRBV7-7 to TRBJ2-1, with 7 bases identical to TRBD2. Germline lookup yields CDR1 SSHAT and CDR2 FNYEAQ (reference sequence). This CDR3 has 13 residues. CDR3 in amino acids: CASSLSLAGEQFF. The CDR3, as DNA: TGTGCTAGCAGCTTATCCCTGGCGGGAGAACAGTTCTTC.

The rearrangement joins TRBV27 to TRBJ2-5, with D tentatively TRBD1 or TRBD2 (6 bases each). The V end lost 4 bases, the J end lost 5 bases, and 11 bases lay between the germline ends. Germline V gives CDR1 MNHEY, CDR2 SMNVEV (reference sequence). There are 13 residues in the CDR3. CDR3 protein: CASSYWRGETQYF. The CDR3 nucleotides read TGTGCCAGCAGTTATTGGAGGGGGGAGACCCAGTACTTC.

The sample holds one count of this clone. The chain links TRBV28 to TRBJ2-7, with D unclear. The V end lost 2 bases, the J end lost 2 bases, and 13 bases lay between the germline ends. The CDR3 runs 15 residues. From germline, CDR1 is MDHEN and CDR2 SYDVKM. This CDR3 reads CASSLTFGRPYEQYF. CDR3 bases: TGTGCCAGCAGTTTAACGTTTGGGCGTCCCTACGAGCAGTACTTC.

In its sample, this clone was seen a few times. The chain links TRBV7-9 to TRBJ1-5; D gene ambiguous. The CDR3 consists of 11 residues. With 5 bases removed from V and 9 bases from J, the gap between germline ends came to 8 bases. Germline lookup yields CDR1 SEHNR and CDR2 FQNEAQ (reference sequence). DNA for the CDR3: TGTGCCAGCAGCGTAGACGGGCCCCAGCATTTT. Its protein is CASSVDGPQHF.

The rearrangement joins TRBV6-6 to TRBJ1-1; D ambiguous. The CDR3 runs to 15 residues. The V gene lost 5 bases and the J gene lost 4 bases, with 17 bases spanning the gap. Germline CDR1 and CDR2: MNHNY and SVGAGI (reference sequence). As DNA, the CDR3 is TGTGCCAGCAGTCCCCCGACGGTTTTAGGCACTGAAGCTTTCTTT. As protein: CASSPPTVLGTEAFF.